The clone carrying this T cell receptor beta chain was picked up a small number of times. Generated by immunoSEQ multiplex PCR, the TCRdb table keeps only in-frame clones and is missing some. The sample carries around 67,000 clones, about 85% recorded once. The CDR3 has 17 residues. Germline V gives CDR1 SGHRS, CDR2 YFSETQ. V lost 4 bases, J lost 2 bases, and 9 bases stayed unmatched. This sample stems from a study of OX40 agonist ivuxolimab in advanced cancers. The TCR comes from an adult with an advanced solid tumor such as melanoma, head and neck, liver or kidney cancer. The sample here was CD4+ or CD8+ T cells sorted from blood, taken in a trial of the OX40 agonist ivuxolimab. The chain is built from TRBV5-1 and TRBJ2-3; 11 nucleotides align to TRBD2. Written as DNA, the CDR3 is TGCGCCAGCAGCCTCCTGGCTAGCGGGGGGTACACAGATACGCAGTATTTT. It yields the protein CASSLLASGGYTDTQYF.